This T cell receptor (beta chain) was profiled in a study of cytomegalovirus exposure and HLA in healthy donors (dated by TCRdb to the late 2010s). Describing the broader study: An earlier analysis of roughly 570 of the donors reported 276 Gb of sequence data and 117 million unique TCR beta sequences obtained from around 170 million T cells. Of the roughly 400 genotyped donors, approximately 83% fell in the genetic ancestry cluster associated with self-reported Caucasian donors. To predict cytomegalovirus infection status, the study brought together high-throughput TCR immunosequencing, statistical association of individual TCRs with disease status, and machine learning. To decide whether each TCR beta V gene segment behaved as functional or pseudogenic, an earlier analysis of some 580 of the donors relied on high-throughput TCR beta sequencing. Class I and class II HLA loci were covered by the typing at four-digit resolution. The study used immunosequencing to profile the T cell repertoires of more than 650 subjects and linked those repertoires to cytomegalovirus serostatus. The number of typed donors differed by locus: about 620-640 for A, B, C, DRB1 and DQB1; some 540 for DQA1; around 610 for DPA1; and some 450 for DPB1. In the later analysis, no new phenotypic data were used to find candidate immune exposures; instead, reliance was placed on TCR beta sequences and their occurrence across donors. Donor age, sex, ethnicity and CMV serostatus were compiled alongside the repertoire data. The study was designed to test whether signatures of past pathogen exposure could be identified by cataloging public T cell receptors. Genome-wide SNP genotypes for about 60% of the roughly 700 donors were used in a later genetic analysis, which treated that subset as a discovery cohort. In addition to the first cohort of 666 subjects, a separate validation cohort of over 90 different subjects was used. All discovery cohort repertoires had been generated using a single sequencing platform. Across around 400 genotyped donors of the cohort, an average of about 200,000 unique TCR beta nucleotide sequences per donor were sequenced, and 15% to 20% of those sequences were non-productive. A later analysis re-analyzed previously published TCR beta repertoires from approximately 670 donors and added high-resolution HLA genotyping to study TCR occurrence patterns. A handful of DR-DQ haplotypes were handled as single units for association and clustering because linkage in the cohort was strong. About 280 gigabases of sequencing data and 75 million to 85 million unique TCR sequences made up an early release that covered about 640 HLA-typed donors.

Comments on this clone: This receptor's antigen is unknown. No per-base quality is available; no much larger clone lies one base away.

The study at large found these results: Specific HLA alleles were associated with 16,951 TCR beta sequences at a false discovery rate of 0.05 in a later analysis. The presence/absence analyses assumed that sequencing depth was roughly uniform across donors, and that assumption may not be true. CMV serostatus was the only immune exposure information available for the cohort. A later analysis reported that several top co-occurrence clusters appeared linked to parvovirus B19, influenza, CMV and Epstein-Barr virus. Linkage disequilibrium might explain the correlated functional status among segregating V segments, but an unknown experimental factor could not be excluded. Strong co-occurrence of HLA alleles, especially DR and DQ, made assigning TCR associations to individual alleles difficult. In a later analysis, TCR association rates were found to vary across HLA loci, with the most associated TCRs seen for DRB1 alleles and the fewest for HLA-C alleles. A group of highly shared sequence variants was considered likely to be a technical artifact of the sequencing pipeline. A few of the identified cytomegalovirus-associated TCR beta chains were confirmed in vitro to be specific for cytomegalovirus antigens. Over 15 rarely observed V segments, including chromosome 9 orphons, were excluded from the earlier analysis of about 610 of the donors because counts were too low. In a later genetic analysis, fewer N-insertions in productive TCRs were reported among donors in an Asian-associated ancestry cluster than the 666-donor mean. According to a later analysis, most CMV-associated TCR beta chains appeared to be HLA-restricted, and the HLA associations seemed to be driven largely by CMV exposure. Most TCR sequences were observed very rarely across donors, whereas some public TCRs were present in many individuals. An earlier analysis of approximately 540 of the donors showed that most TCR beta V segments appeared in productive rearrangements either about 87% or about 30% of the time, which broadly matched IMGT annotations. In a later analysis, HLA-associated TCR beta chains showed more clonal expansion and lower generation probabilities than non-associated chains that were equally common. According to the authors, the approach could potentially be generalized to other disease states and immunological phenotypes. Only TCR beta chains were sequenced in this cohort, and the absence of alpha or paired-chain data limited detectable features. The classifier was reported to diagnose cytomegalovirus status with high specificity and sensitivity in both the original cohort and the validation cohort. Because HLA typing was missing for some donors at each locus, association tests included only the typed subset. A further reported finding was that TCR beta sequences accurately predicted the HLA-A and HLA-B alleles for most subjects in the first cohort. A later genetic analysis associated a missense DCLRE1C variant with V-gene and J-gene trimming of TCR beta chains, and an independent cohort replicated the association. In the study, about 150 TCR beta chains were listed as associated with cytomegalovirus.

The cohort was made up of roughly 670 healthy bone marrow donors. All cohort members were sampled while nominally healthy, although unrecorded immune exposures were likely present. The donor was CMV seronegative and belonged to the group of 350 or so seronegative cohort members. A peripheral blood sample was provided by each donor, and peripheral blood mononuclear cells were used for TCR beta sequencing. Genomic DNA was extracted from the blood cell samples with the Qiagen DNeasy Blood Extraction Kit. Library preparation was by the immunoSEQ multiplex PCR assay. The multiplex PCR relied on a mix of 60 forward primers for TCR Vbeta segments and 13 reverse primers for TCR Jbeta segments. The CDR3 region of rearranged TCR beta genes was amplified from genomic DNA with a multiplex PCR assay. The amplified TCR beta libraries were sequenced on the Illumina HiSeq System as 87-base-pair reads. In the original analysis: A later analysis counted some 74 million unique TCR beta chains across the 500 to 850 repertoires, and roughly 10 million of these chains were shared by at least two donors. Raw reads were error-corrected and collapsed into unique sequences with a nearest-neighbor algorithm that merged closely related sequences to remove PCR and sequencing errors. CDR3 sequences were aligned to IMGT reference sequences to assign V, D and J gene segments. Each retained sequence needed at least a six-nucleotide match to both a V gene segment and a J gene segment. Rearrangements were called productive when the CDR3 lacked stop codons and stayed in frame with V and J; all others were non-productive. CDR3 was defined according to IMGT convention as the region running from the second conserved V-encoded cysteine to the conserved J-encoded phenylalanine. The earlier analysis of 587 of the donors excluded any sequence lacking an unambiguous match to a single V gene segment. In an earlier analysis of a few hundred of the donors, V segments were called functional above 56.7% productive rearrangements and were called segregating when the between-donor standard deviation exceeded 5%. To diagnose cytomegalovirus status from the catalog of TCR beta chain sequences, a statistical classification framework was built. V and J gene assignment, in a later analysis, came from comparing TCR nucleotide sequences with IMGT/GENE-DB human TR gene sequences. A later analysis assigned CDR3 sequences and most-parsimonious VDJ recombination scenarios with the TCRdist pipeline. In a later analysis, each TCR beta chain was defined by its CDR3 amino acid sequence together with its V-gene family, and reads lacking a unique V-gene family were excluded. As a way to deal with suspected cross-contamination and a sequencing artifact, a later analysis dropped 450 to 600 nucleotide sequences that were highly shared and had low generation probability. For each public chain, a later analysis derived a clonal expansion index from normalized ranks of inferred template counts within each repertoire. In a later analysis, generation probabilities were computed with a VDJ recombination model fitted to out-of-frame rearrangements, and the resulting probabilities were checked against IGoR. Hypergeometric tests were used in a later analysis to score TCR-TCR, TCR-HLA and TCR-CMV co-occurrence, with a repertoire-size bias correction applied to the TCR pairs. In a later analysis, false discovery rates were estimated by permuting HLA or CMV assignments 20 times. In a later analysis, co-occurring TCRs were grouped using DBSCAN, with TCRdist sequence similarity added in when clustering inside HLA-allele-positive subsets. Repertoires with fewer than 30,000 or more than 120,000 public chains, plus five repertoires with anomalous nucleotide sharing, were excluded from co-occurrence clustering. What TCRdb holds here is the immuneACCESS table cut down to in-frame rearrangements. Part of the clones is not present; checked against another copy, under half of the missing clones reflect an unresolved V gene, and the others are unexplained. V and J calls and clone size are given by that table; D and trimming were obtained from the DNA. The table for this sample lists some 180,000 clones; around 75% of them were counted only once. 1.5% to 2% of the sample is in the top ten clones.

The receptor was derived from a woman aged 25-40 years in good health and CMV-seronegative. The sample consisted of PBMCs.

The CDR3 has the sequence CASSLGWLSGGLRNEQFF. The DNA sequence reads TGTGCCAGCAGCTTAGGTTGGTTGTCGGGGGGGCTGCGCAATGAGCAGTTCTTC. The V and J genes are TRBV7-6 and TRBJ2-1; 8 bases in between match TRBD2. The CDR3 goes from the cysteine to the phenylalanine over 18 residues. Only CDR3 DNA remains: 54 bases, in frame from the first base. CDR1 and CDR2, looked up from the germline V gene, are SGHVS and FNYEAQ. V and J are trimmed by 1 base and 6 bases, and the gene matches miss 14 bases of the junction.